This passage covers 3 T cell receptor beta chains from one sample sequenced in a study of blood T cell repertoires in COVID-19. Assay: immunoSEQ multiplex PCR; the TCRdb copy retains only in-frame clones and omits some. The sample has about 55,000 clones; 87% are singletons. Sample: peripheral blood. Receptors were obtained from a human donor with active COVID-19. The donor label of this sample is uncertain.

V and J are TRBV9 and TRBJ2-5; possible D gene TRBD2, 5 bases. This CDR3 comprises 14 residues. Germline-derived CDR1 and CDR2 are SGDLS and YYNGEE. V was cut by 2 bases and J by 8 bases, with 16 bases left in between. CDR3 DNA: TGTGCCAGCAGCGTCCATGGAGGAGGAGAAACCCAGTACTTC. The encoded protein is CASSVHGGGETQYF.

The rearrangement uses TRBV18 and TRBJ1-6, with D maybe TRBD1 (5 bases). Germline CDR1 KGHSH, CDR2 LQKENI. Trimming left V 2 bases short and J 9 bases short, with 14 bases between. CDR3 size: 15 residues. The CDR3 coding sequence is TGTGCCAGCTCACCAATGGAAGGGAGGGGTTCACCCCTCCACTTT. Translated: CASSPMEGRGSPLHF. Filled out from reference TRBV18 and TRBJ1-6, the complete variable domain reads NAGVMQNPRHLVRRRGQEARLRCSPMKGHSHVYWYRQLPEEGLKFMVYLQKENIIDESGMPKERFSAEFPKEGPSILRIQQVVRGDSAAYFCASSPMEGRGSPLHFGNGTRLTVT.

The chain has TRBV7-6 and TRBJ1-1, with a weak D call TRBD1 (6 bases). The germline V and J ends were trimmed by 1 base and 1 base, with 7 bases remaining between them. Germline V gene lookup returns CDR1 SGHVS and CDR2 FNYEAQ. The CDR3 consists of 14 residues. CDR3 protein: CASSLGTENTEAFF. The CDR3 DNA reads TGTGCCAGCAGCTTAGGGACAGAGAACACTGAAGCTTTCTTT.